The clone carrying this T cell receptor beta chain was detected many times. Its antigen is still unknown. CDR1 and CDR2 from the germline V gene are MNHEY and SVGAGI. CDR3 length equals 15 residues. With 1 base removed from V and 3 bases from J, the gap between germline ends came to 12 bases. Axillary draining lymph nodes of breast cancer patients supplied the node samples. This sample was taken from a study of breast tumors, draining lymph nodes, adjacent tissues. Via MiXCR, TCRdb re-called the multiplex PCR reads, giving one row per CDR3 protein. The sample holds 120,000 or so distinct CDR3 sequences; about 20% are singletons and the top ten take less than 4%. General study points: Compared with basal-like, luminal-like tumors shared significantly more repertoire with nontumor tissue. That most tumor T cells come from lymph nodes remained unproven.

This clonotype originated in a female donor with breast cancer. Some clones in this sample may be carry-over from other donors' samples. This sequence joins TRBV6-5 and TRBJ2-5; D is perhaps TRBD2 (5 bases). Sequenced input: axillary lymph node tissue. The CDR3 DNA follows: TGTGCCAGCAGTTACTACGGTTCTAGCAAAGAGACCCAGTACTTC. Amino acid sequence: CASSYYGSSKETQYF.